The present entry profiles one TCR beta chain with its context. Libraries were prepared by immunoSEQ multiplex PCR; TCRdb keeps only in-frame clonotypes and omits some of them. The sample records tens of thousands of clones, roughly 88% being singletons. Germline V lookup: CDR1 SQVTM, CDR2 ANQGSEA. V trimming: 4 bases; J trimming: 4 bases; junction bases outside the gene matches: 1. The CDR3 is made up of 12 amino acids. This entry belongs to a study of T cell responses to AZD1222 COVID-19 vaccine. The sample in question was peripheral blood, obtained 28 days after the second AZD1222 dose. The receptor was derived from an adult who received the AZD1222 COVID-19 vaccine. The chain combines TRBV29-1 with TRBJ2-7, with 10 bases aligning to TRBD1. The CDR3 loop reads CSVAGQGYEQYF. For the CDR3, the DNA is TGCAGCGTTGCGGGACAGGGGTACGAGCAGTACTTC.